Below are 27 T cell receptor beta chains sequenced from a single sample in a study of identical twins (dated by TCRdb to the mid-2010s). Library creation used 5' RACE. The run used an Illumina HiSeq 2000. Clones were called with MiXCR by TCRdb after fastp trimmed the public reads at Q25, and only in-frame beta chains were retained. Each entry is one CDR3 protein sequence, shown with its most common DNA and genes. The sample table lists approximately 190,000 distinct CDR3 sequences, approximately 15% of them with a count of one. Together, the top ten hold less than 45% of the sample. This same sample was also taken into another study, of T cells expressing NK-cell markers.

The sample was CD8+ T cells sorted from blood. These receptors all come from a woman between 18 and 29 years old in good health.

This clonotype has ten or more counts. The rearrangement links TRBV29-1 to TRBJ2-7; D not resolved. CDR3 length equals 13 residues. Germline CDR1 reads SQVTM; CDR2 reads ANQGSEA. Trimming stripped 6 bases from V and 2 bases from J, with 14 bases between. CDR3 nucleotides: TGCAGCGTCGAGAAAGGACGGCCCTACGAGCAGTACTTC. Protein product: CSVEKGRPYEQYF.

The CDR3 reads CASGSTWGGTTDTQYF. The CDR3 coding sequence is TGTGCCAGCGGATCCACTTGGGGGGGGACCACAGATACGCAGTATTTT. The chain links TRBV27 to TRBJ2-3, with TRBD2 identical over 7 bases. Germline V CDR1 and CDR2: MNHEY, SMNVEV (reference sequence). V shed 8 bases and J 2 bases; nucleotides not matched to a gene: 13. The CDR3 covers 16 residues.

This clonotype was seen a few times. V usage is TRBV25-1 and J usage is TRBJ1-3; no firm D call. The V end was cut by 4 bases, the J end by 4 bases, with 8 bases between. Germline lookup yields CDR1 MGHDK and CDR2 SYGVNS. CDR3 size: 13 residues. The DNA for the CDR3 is TGTGCCAGCAGTGGTGCAGGCGGAAACACCATATATTTT. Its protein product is CASSGAGGNTIYF.

CDR3 protein: CASSSPKSGGLPNEQFF. The DNA of the CDR3 is TGTGCCAGCAGCTCCCCAAAAAGCGGGGGGCTCCCTAATGAGCAGTTCTTC. V gene TRBV7-6 combines with J gene TRBJ2-1; 9 bases are shared with TRBD2. Germline values: CDR1 SGHVS, CDR2 FNYEAQ. V lost 4 bases, J lost 7 bases, and 14 bases stayed unmatched. The CDR3 consists of 17 residues.

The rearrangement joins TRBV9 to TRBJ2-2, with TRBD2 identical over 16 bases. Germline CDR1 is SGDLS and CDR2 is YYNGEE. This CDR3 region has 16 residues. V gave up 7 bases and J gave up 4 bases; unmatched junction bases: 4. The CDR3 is CASEGLAGGPTGELFF. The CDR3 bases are TGTGCCAGCGAGGGACTAGCGGGAGGGCCCACCGGGGAGCTGTTTTTT.

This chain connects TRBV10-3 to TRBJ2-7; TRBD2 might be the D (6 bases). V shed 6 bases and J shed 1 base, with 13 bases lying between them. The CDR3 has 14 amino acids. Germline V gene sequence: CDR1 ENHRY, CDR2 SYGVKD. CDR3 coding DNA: TGTGCCATCAGATCGGGACTTGAATCCTACGAGCAGTACTTC. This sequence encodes CAIRSGLESYEQYF.

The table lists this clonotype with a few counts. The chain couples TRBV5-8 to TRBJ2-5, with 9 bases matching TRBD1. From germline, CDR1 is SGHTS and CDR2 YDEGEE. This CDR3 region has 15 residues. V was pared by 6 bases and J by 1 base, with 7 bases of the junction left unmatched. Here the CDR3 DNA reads TGTGCCAGCACCTGGACAGGGGATCCCCAAGAGACCCAGTACTTC. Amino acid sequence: CASTWTGDPQETQYF.

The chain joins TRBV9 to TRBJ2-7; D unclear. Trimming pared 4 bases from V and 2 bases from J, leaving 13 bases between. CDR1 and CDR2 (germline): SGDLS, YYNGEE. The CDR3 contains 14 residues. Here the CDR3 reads CASSPNVIPYEQYF. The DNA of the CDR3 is TGTGCCAGCAGCCCCAACGTAATCCCCTACGAGCAGTACTTC.

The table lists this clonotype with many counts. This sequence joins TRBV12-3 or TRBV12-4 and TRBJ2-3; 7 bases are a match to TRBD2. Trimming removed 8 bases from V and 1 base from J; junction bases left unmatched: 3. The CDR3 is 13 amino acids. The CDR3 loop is CASLLAGTDTQYF. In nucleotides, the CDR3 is TGTGCCAGCCTTCTAGCGGGCACAGATACGCAGTATTTT.

Here the CDR3 DNA reads TGTGCCAGCAGCTTTGGTGGCGGAGGACAAGAGACCCAGTACTTC. This sequence encodes CASSFGGGGQETQYF. This chain uses TRBV7-3 with TRBJ2-5, with D tentatively TRBD2 (5 bases). Deletions cut 3 bases from V and 2 bases from J, with 13 bases between. This CDR3 has 15 amino acids. Germline V gene sequence: CDR1 SGHTA, CDR2 FQGTGA.

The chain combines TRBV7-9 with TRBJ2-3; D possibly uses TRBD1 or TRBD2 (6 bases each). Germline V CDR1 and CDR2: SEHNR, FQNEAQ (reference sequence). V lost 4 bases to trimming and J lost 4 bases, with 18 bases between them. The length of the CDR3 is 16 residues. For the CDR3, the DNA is TGTGCCAGCAGCTCTACCGGGGGCCTCGGGCCAGATACGCAGTATTTT. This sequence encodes CASSSTGGLGPDTQYF.

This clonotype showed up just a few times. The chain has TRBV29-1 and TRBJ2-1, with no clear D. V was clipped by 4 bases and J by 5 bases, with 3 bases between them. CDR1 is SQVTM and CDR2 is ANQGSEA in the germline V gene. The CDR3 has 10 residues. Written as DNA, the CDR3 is TGCAGCGTTGTTCACAATGAGCAGTTCTTC. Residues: CSVVHNEQFF.

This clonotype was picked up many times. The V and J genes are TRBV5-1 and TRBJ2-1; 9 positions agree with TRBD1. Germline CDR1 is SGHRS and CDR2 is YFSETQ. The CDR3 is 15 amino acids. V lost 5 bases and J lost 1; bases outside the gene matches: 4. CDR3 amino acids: CASRYGQGSYNEQFF. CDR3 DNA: TGCGCCAGCAGGTATGGACAGGGGTCCTACAATGAGCAGTTCTTC.

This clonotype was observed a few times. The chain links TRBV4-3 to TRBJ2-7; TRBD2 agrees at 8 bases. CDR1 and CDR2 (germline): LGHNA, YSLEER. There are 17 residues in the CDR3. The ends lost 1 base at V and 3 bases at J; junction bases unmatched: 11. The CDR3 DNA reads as TGCGCCAGCAGCCAAGGGGCTGCGGGGGGAGGATTCTACGAGCAGTACTTC. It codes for CASSQGAAGGGFYEQYF.

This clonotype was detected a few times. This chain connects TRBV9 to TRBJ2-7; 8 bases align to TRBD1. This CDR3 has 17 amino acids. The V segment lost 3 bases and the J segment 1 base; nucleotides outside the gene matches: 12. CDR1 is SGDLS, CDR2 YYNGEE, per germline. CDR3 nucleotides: TGTGCCAGCAGCGGAGCCGTTGCGGGACAGGTATCCTACGAGCAGTACTTC. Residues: CASSGAVAGQVSYEQYF.

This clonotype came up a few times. CDR3 nucleotide sequence: TGTGCCACCCCGGCCGCGGGGAAGGCAGATACGCAGTATTTT. It is translated as CATPAAGKADTQYF. The genes are TRBV2 and TRBJ2-3; perhaps TRBD2 as D (6 bases). This CDR3 has 14 amino acids. Germline CDR1 reads SNHLY; CDR2 reads FYNNEI. Trimming took 10 bases from V and 4 from J, leaving 18 bases between them.

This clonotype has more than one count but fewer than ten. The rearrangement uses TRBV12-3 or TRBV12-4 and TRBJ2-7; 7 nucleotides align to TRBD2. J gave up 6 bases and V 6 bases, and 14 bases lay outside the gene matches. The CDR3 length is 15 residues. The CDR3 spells CASSPLGGGESEQYF. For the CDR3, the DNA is TGTGCCAGCAGCCCTCTGGGCGGGGGAGAATCCGAGCAGTACTTC.

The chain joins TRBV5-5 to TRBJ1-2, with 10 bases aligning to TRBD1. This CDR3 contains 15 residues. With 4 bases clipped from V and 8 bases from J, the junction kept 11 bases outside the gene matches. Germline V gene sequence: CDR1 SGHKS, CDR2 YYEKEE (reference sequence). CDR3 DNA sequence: TGTGCCAGCAGCCCAGAAGGACAGGGGGGAAGAGGCTACACCTTC. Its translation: CASSPEGQGGRGYTF.

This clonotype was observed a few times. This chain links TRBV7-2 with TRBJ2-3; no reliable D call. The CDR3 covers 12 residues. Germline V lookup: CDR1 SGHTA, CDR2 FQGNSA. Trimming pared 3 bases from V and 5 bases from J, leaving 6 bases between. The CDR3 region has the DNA TGTGCCAGCAGCTTTCCCCAAGATACGCAGTATTTT. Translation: CASSFPQDTQYF.

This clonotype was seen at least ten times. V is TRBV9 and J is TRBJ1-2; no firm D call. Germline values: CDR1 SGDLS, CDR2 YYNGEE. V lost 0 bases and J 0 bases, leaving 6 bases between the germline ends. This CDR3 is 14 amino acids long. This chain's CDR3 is CASSVGGTNYGYTF. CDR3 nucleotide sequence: TGTGCCAGCAGCGTAGGCGGAACTAACTATGGCTACACCTTC. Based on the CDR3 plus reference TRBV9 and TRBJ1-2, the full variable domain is DSGVTQTPKHLITATGQRVTLRCSPRSGDLSVYWYQQSLDQGLQFLIQYYNGEERAKGNILERFSAQQFPDLHSELNLSSLELGDSALYFCASSVGGTNYGYTFGSGTRLTVV.

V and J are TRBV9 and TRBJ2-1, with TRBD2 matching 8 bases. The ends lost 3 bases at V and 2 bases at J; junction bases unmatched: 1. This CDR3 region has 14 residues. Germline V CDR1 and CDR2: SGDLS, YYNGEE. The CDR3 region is CASSAGGAYNEQFF. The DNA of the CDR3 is TGTGCCAGCAGCGCGGGAGGGGCCTACAATGAGCAGTTCTTC.

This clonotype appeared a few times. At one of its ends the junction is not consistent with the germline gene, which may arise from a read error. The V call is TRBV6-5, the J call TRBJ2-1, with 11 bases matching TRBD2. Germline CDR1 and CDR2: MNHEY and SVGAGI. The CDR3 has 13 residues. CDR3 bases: TGTGCCAGCAGTTACTCTCTAGCGGGAGGCCGGAACTTC. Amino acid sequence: CASSYSLAGGRNF.

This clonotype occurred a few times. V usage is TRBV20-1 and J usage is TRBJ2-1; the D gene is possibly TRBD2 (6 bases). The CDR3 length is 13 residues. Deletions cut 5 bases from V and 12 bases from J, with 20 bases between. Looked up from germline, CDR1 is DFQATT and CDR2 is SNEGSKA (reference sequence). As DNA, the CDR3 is TGCAGTGCTCCCCGGGACTCAAGACTCGTGCAGTTCTTC. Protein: CSAPRDSRLVQFF.

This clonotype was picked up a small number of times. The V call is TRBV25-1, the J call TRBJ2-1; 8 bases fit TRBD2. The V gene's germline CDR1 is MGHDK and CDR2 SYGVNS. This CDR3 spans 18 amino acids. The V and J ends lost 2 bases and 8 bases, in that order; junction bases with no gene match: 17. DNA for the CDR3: TGTGCCAGCAGTGAAGCGAACGGGGGGGTTTCTCTTAAGTATGAGCAGTTCTTC. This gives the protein CASSEANGGVSLKYEQFF.

The CDR3 DNA is TGCAGTGCTGGACAGCTTAACTATGGCTACACCTTC. This translates into CSAGQLNYGYTF. The J gene is TRBJ1-2, the V gene TRBV20-1; D is perhaps TRBD1 (6 bases). Trimming pared 5 bases from V and 1 base from J, leaving 8 bases between. Germline V gives CDR1 DFQATT, CDR2 SNEGSKA (reference sequence). This CDR3 has 12 amino acids.

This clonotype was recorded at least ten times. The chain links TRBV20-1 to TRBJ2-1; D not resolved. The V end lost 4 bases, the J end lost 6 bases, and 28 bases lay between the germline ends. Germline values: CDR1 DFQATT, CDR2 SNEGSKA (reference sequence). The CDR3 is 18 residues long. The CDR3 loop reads CSAILLGWARHGVNEQFF. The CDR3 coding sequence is TGCAGTGCTATTTTACTGGGGTGGGCCCGACATGGCGTCAATGAGCAGTTCTTC.

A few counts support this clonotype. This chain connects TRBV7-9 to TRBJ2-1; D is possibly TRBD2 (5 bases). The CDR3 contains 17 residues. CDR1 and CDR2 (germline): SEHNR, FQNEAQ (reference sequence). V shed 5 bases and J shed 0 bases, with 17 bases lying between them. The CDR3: CASSTRWAGSSYNEQFF. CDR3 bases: TGTGCCAGCAGCACTAGATGGGCAGGTAGCTCCTACAATGAGCAGTTCTTC.